The clone carrying this T cell receptor beta chain occurred many times. Each donor (without exception) was a healthy Caucasian. The data are from a study of identical twins. From the 5' RACE reads, TCRdb called clonotypes with MiXCR, one entry per CDR3 protein. Of more than 1.5 million distinct CDR3 sequences listed, about 32% are singletons. Trimming removed 5 bases from V and 2 bases from J, with 10 bases in between. Germline V gene sequence: CDR1 SQVTM, CDR2 ANQGSEA. The CDR3 runs 12 residues. The clonotype originates from a newborn girl in good health. Sequencing was carried out using cord blood. This sequence joins TRBV29-1 and TRBJ2-7; D is perhaps TRBD2 (5 bases). CDR3 sequence: CSVQSGTYEQYF. The CDR3 DNA is TGCAGCGTTCAATCCGGGACCTACGAGCAGTACTTC.